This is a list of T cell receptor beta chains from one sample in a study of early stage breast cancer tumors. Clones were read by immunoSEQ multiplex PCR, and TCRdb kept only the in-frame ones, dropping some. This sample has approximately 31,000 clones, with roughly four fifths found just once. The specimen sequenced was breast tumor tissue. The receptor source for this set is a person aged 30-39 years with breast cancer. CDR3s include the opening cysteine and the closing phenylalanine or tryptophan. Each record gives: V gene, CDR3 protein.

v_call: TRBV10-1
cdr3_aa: CASSESQGEQYF

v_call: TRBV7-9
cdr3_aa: CASSLATGGSTSGNTIYF

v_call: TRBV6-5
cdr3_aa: CASSWAGVAFDEQFF

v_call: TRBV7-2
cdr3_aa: CASSSQTYEQYF

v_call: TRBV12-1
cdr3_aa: CASSLSGRAHTGELFF

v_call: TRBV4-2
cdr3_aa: CASSSGQGANNEQFF

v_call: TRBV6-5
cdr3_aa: CASSYGSGVTYEQYF

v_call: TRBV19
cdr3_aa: CASSSRTSLAGEQYF

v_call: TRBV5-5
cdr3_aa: CASSLQGYEQYF

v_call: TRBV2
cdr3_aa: CASSERQGGVQPQHF

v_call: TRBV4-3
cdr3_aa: CASSQDLGSGNTIYF

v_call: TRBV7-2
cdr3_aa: CASSSTGTSGITPPYEQYF

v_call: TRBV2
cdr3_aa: CASIPGPANTGELFF

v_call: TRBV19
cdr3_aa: CASLPGQTNYGYTF

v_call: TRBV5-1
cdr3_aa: CASSTGLSYNEQFF

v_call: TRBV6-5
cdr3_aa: CASRNGQRVSGEQFF

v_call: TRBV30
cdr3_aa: CAWNQGLAGPYEQYF

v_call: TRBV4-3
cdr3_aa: CASSQVTGAISSGNTIYF

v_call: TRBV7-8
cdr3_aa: CASSLGLAGPSTDTQYF

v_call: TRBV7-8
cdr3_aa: CASSLGGGGNTGELFF

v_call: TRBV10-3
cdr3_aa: CASATSAIGNTGELFF

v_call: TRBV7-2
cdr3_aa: CASSSLAGVGEQYF

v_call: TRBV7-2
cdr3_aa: CASSSVGGGNYGYTF

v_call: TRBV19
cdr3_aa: CASSSRDGNTGELFF

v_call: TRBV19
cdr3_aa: CATGGAPNQPQHF

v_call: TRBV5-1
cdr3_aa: CASSLSLGTVTGELFF

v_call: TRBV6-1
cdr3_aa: CASSEGGRHNEQFF

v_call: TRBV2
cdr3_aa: CAKHRDRTTGNTIYF

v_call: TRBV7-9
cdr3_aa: CASSLGAGREQYF

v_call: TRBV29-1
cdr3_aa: CSVEDRDRGPNTEAFF

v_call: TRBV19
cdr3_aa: CASKFIGQFNEKLFF

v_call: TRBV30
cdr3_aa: CAWRSWGGYEKLFF

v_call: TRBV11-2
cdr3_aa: CASSPGQDYGYTF

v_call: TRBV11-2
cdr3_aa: CASSLVPEQGVQYF

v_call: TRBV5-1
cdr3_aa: CASSVDRADDQPQHF

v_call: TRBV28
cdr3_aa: CASSSSGTSNTEAFF

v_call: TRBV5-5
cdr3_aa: CASRTGFGNYGYTF

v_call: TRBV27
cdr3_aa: CASSFGREAYEQYF

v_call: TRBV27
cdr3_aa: CASSLTRLKPYEQYF

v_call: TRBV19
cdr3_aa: CASSLQGQEKLFF

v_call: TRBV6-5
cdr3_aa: CASSLVGAYRNTEAFF

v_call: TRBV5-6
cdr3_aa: CASSYLSGSNTDTQYF

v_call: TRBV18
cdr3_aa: CASSPRDKATGELFF

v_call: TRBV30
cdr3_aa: CAWSGAGTSSYEQYF

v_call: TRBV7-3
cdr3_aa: CASSPRGGGGNIQYF

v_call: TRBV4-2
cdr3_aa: CASSQDTGVREQFF

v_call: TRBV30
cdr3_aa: CAWNGGAYEQYF

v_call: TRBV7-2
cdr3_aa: CASTWDRSYEQYF

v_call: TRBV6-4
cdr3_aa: CASARDFFYNEQFF

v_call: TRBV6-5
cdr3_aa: CASSRSPSNEQFF

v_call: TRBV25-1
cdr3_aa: CASSDEGRAGDTEAFF

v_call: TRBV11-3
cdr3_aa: CASSLGGLAGTGELFF

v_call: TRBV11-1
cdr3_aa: CASSLGGGVGVTGELFF

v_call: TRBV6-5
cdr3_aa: CASSYSMADTQYF